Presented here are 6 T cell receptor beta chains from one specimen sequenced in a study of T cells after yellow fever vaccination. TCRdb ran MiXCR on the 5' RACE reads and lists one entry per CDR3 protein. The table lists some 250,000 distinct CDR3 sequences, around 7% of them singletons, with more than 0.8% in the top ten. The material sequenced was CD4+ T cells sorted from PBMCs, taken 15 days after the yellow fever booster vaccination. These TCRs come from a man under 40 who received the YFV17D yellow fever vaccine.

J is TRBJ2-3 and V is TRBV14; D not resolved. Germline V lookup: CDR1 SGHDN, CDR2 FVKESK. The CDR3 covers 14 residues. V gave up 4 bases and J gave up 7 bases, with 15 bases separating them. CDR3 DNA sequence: TGTGCCAGCAGCCGGGCGGCGACCGTACATACGCAGTATTTT. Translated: CASSRAATVHTQYF.

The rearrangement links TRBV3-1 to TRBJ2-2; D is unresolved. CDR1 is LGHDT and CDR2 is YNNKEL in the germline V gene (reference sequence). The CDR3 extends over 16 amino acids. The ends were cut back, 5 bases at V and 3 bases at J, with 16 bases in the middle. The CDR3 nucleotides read TGTGCCAGCAGCAGGAACACCGTGGGGTACACCGGGGAGCTGTTTTTT. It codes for CASSRNTVGYTGELFF.

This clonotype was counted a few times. This CDR3 is CASSLGGTHTGELFF. The CDR3 DNA reads TGCGCCAGCAGCTTAGGCGGGACCCACACCGGGGAGCTGTTTTTT. The chain joins TRBV5-1 to TRBJ2-2; maybe TRBD2 (6 bases). The germline gives CDR1 SGHRS, CDR2 YFSETQ. V was trimmed by 2 bases and J by 3 bases, leaving 11 bases between them. The CDR3 is 15 residues long.

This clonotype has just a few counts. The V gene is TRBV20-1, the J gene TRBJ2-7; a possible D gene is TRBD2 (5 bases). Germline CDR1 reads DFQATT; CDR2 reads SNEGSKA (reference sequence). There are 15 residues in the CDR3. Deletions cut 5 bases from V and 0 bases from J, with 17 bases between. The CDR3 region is CSAGLGGRSSYEQYF. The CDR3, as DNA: TGCAGTGCTGGTTTAGGAGGACGAAGCTCCTACGAGCAGTACTTC.

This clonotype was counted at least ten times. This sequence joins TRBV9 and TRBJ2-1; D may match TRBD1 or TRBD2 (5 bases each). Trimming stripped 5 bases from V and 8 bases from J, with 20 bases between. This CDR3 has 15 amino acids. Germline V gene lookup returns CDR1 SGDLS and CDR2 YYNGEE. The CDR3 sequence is CASSAQGVRGDEQFF. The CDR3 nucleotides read TGTGCCAGCAGTGCCCAGGGCGTTCGGGGCGATGAGCAGTTCTTC. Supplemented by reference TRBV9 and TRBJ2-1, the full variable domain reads DSGVTQTPKHLITATGQRVTLRCSPRSGDLSVYWYQQSLDQGLQFLIQYYNGEERAKGNILERFSAQQFPDLHSELNLSSLELGDSALYFCASSAQGVRGDEQFFGPGTRLTVL.

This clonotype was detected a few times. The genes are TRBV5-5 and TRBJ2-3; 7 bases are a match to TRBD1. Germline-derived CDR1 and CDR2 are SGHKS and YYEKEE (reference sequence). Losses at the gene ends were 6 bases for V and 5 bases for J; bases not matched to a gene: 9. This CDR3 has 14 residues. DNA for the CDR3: TGTGCCAGCAACACACAGGGGTTAAGAGATACGCAGTATTTT. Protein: CASNTQGLRDTQYF.